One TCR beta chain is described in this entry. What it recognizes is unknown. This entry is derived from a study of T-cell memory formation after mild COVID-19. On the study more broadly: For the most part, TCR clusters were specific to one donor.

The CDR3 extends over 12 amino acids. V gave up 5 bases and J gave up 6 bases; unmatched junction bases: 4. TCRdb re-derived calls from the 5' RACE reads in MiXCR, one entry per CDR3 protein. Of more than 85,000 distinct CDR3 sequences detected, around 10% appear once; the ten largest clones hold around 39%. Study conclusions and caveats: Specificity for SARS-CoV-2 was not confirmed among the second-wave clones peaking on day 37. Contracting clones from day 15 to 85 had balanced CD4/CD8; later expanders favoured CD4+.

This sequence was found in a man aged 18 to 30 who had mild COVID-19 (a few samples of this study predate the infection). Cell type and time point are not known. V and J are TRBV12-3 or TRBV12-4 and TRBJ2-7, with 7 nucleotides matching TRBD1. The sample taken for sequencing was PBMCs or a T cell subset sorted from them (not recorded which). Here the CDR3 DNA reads TGTGCCAGCAGTGAAAACAGGGGCGAGCAGTACTTC. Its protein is CASSENRGEQYF.